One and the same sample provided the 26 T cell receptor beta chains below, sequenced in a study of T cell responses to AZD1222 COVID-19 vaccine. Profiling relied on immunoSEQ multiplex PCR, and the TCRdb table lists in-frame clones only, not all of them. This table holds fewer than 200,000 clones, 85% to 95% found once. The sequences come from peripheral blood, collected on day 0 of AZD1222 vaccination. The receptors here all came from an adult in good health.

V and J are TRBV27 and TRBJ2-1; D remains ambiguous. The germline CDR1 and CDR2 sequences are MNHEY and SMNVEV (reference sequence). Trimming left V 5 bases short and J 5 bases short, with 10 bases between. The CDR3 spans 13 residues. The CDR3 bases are TGTGCCAGCAGTGTCCGGGTCGACAATGAGCAGTTCTTC. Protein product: CASSVRVDNEQFF.

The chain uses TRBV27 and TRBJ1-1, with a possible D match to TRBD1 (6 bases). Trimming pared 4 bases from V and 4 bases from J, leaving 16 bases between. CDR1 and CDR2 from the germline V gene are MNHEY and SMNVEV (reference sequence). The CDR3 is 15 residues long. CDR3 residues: CASSWTNGGGTEAFF. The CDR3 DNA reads TGTGCCAGCAGTTGGACAAACGGAGGGGGCACTGAAGCTTTCTTT.

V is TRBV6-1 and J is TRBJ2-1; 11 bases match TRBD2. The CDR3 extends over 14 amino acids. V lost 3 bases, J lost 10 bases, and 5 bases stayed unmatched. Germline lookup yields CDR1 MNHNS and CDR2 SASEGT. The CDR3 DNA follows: TGTGCCAGCAGTGAGGCGGGACTAGCGGACGAGCAGTTCTTC. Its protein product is CASSEAGLADEQFF.

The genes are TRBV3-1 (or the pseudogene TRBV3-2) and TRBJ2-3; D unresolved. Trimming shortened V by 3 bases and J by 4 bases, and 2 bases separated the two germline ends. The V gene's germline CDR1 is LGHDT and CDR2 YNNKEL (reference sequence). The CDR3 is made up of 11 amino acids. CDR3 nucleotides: TGTGCCAGCAGCCAGTCAGATACGCAGTATTTT. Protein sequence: CASSQSDTQYF.

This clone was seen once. The CDR3 here is CASSVKSGDTQYF. CDR3 nucleotides: TGTGCCAGCAGCGTAAAGTCAGGAGATACGCAGTATTTT. V gene TRBV9 combines with J gene TRBJ2-3; D is undetermined. The CDR3 has 13 residues. Between the trimmed V and J ends, which lost 1 base and 5 bases, there was a span of 8 bases. CDR1 SGDLS and CDR2 YYNGEE come from the germline V gene.

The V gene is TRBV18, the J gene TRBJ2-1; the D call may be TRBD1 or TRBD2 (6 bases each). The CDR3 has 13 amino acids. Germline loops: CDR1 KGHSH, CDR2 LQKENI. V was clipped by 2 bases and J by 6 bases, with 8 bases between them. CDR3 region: CASSPRGVNEQFF. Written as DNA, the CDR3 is TGTGCCAGCTCACCAAGGGGGGTCAATGAGCAGTTCTTC.

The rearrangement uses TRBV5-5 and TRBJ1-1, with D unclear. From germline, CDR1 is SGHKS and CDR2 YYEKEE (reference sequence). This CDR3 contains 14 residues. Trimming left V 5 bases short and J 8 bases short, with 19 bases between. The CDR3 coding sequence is TGTGCCAGCAGACGGCCAGAGGCGATATTAGAAGCTTTCTTT. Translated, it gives CASRRPEAILEAFF.

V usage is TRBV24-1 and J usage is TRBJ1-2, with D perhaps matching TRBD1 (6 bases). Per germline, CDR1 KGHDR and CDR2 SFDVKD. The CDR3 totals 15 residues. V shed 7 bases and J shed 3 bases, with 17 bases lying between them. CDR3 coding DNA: TGTGCCACCAGACCCGGGACAAGGGGGGACTATGGCTACACCTTC. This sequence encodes CATRPGTRGDYGYTF.

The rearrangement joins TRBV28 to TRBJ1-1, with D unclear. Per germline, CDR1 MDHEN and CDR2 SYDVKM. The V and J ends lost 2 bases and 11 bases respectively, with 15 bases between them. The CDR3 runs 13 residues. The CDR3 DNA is TGTGCCAGCAGTTTAATCCTATCGGGGTTTGCTTTCTTT. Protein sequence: CASSLILSGFAFF.

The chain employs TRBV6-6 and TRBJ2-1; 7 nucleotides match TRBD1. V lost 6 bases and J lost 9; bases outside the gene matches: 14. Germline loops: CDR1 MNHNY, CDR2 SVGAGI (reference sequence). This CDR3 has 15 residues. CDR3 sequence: CASSRDRAPGSEQFF. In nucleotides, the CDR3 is TGTGCCAGCAGCCGCGACAGGGCCCCAGGGAGTGAGCAGTTCTTC.

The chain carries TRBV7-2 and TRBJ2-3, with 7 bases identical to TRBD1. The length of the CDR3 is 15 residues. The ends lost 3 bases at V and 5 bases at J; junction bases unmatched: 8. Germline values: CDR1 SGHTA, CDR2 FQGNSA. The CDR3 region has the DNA TGTGCCAGCAGCTTCCGGGACAGAGGCATAGATACGCAGTATTTT. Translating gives CASSFRDRGIDTQYF.

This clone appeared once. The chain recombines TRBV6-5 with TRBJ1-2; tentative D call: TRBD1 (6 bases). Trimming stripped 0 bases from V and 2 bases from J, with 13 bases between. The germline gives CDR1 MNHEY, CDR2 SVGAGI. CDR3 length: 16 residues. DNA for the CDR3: TGTGCCAGCAGTTACTCTGGCGGACAGCCCAACTATGGCTACACCTTC. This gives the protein CASSYSGGQPNYGYTF.

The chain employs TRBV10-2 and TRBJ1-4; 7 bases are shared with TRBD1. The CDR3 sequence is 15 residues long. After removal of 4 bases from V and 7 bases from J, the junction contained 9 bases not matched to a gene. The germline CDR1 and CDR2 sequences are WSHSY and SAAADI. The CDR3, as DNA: TGCGCCAGCAGTGGGATCTTAGACAGGGTTGAAAAACTGTTTTTT. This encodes CASSGILDRVEKLFF.

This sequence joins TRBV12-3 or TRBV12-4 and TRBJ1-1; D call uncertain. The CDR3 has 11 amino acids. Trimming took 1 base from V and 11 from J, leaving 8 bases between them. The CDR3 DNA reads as TGTGCCAGCAGTTTAGGGGATCTGGCTTTCTTT. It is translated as CASSLGDLAFF.

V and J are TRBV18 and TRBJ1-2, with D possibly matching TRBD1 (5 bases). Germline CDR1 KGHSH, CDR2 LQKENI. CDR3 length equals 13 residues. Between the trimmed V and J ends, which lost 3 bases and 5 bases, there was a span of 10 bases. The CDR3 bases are TGTGCCAGCTCACCCCCCGACAGTTATGGCTACACCTTC. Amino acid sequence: CASSPPDSYGYTF.

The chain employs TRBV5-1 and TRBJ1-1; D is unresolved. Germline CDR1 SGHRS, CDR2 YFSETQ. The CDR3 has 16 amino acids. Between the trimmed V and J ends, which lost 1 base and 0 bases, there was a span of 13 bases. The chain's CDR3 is CASSLSERALNTEAFF. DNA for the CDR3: TGCGCCAGCAGCTTGTCAGAGAGGGCCCTGAACACTGAAGCTTTCTTT.

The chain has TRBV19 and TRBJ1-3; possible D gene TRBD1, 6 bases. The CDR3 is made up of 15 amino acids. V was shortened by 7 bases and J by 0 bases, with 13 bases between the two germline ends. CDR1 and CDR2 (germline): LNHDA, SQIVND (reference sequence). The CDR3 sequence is CASTATGYSGNTIYF. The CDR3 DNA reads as TGTGCCAGTACTGCGACAGGCTACTCTGGAAACACCATATATTTT. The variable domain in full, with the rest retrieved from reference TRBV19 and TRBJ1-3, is DGGITQSPKYLFRKEGQNVTLSCEQNLNHDAMYWYRQDPGQGLRLIYYSQIVNDFQKGDIAEGYSVSREKKESFPLTVTSAQKNPTAFYLCASTATGYSGNTIYFGEGSWLTVV.

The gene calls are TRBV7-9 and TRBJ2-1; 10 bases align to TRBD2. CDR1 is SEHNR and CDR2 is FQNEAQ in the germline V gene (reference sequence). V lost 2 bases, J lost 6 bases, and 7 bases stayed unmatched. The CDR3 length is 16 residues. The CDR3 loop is CASSLPASGSGNEQFF. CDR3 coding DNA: TGTGCCAGCAGCTTACCTGCTAGCGGGAGCGGCAATGAGCAGTTCTTC.

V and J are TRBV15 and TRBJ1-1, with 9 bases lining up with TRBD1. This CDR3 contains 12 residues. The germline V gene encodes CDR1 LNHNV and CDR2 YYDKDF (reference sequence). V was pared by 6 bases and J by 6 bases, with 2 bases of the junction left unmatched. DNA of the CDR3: TGTGCCACCAGAAGACAGGGGGCTGAAGCTTTCTTT. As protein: CATRRQGAEAFF.

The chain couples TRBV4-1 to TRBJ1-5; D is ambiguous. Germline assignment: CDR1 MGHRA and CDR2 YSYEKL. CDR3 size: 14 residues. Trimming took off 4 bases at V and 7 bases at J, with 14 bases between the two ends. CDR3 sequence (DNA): TGCGCCAGCAGCCCCGCCCCCGGTGAGCAGCCCCAGCATTTT. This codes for CASSPAPGEQPQHF.

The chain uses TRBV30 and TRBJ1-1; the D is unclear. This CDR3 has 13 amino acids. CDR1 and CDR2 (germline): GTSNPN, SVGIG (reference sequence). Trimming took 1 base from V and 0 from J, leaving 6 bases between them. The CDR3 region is CAWSEQLNTEAFF. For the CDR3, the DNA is TGTGCCTGGAGTGAACAGCTGAACACTGAAGCTTTCTTT. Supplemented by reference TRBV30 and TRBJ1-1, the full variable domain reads SQTIHQWPATLVQPVGSPLSLECTVEGTSNPNLYWYRQAAGRGLQLLFYSVGIGQISSEVPQNLSASRPQDRQFILSSKKLLLSDSGFYLCAWSEQLNTEAFFGQGTRLTVV.

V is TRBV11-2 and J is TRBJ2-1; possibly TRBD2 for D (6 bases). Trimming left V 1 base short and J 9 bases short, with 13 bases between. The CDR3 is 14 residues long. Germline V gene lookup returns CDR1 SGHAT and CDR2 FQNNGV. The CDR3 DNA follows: TGTGCCAGCAGCTTAGGGGGGAGGATCTCTGAGCAGTTCTTC. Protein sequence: CASSLGGRISEQFF.

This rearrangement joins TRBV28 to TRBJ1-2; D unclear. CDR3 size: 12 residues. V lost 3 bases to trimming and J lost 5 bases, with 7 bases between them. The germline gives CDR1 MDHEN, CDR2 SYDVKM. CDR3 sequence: CASSFYEYGYTF. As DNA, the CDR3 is TGTGCCAGCAGTTTCTACGAATATGGCTACACCTTC.

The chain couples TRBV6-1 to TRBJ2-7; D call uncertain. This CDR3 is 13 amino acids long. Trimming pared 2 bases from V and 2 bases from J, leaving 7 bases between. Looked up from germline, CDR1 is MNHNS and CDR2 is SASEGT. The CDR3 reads CASSEQAAYEQYF. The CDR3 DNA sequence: TGTGCCAGCAGTGAACAGGCCGCCTACGAGCAGTACTTC.

The CDR3 coding sequence is TGTGCCAGCAGAGGGACAGGGAGGGAGACCCAGTACTTC. The encoded protein is CASRGTGRETQYF. This chain connects TRBV9 to TRBJ2-5, with TRBD1 matching 9 bases. The CDR3 is made up of 13 amino acids. Germline V lookup: CDR1 SGDLS, CDR2 YYNGEE. J lost 5 bases, V lost 5 bases, and 4 bases had no gene match.

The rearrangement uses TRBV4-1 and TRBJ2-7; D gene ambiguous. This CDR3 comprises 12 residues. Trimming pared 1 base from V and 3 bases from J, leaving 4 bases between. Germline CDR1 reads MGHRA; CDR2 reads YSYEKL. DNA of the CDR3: TGCGCCAGCAGCCAAGGTAACTACGAGCAGTACTTC. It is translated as CASSQGNYEQYF.